The entry below gives a single T cell receptor beta chain sequence along with its context. What it binds is not known. This record comes from a study of identical twins. TCRdb re-called the 5' RACE reads through MiXCR, storing one row per CDR3 protein. This table holds approximately 1.8 million distinct CDR3 sequences, around a third found once. Findings of the study overall: The models gave estimates that fell short of the out-of-frame TCR alpha sharing seen in monozygotic twins. Carriage of fewer insertions was seen in abundant cord blood beta clonotypes, whereas memory repertoires showed none. Zero-insertion findings could be partly confounded by invariant cells (MAIT and iNKT cells). Where beta out-of-frame sequences were concerned, excess twin sharing was weaker.

Sequencing was carried out using cord blood. This clonotype originated in a newborn girl in good health.

CDR3 region: CASSDPSRDSEQYF. In DNA form, the CDR3 reads TGTGCCAGCAGTGATCCTTCCAGAGACAGCGAGCAGTACTTC. The chain couples TRBV25-1 to TRBJ2-7; weak D call: TRBD1 (5 bases). The CDR3 extends over 14 amino acids. The germline CDR1 and CDR2 sequences are MGHDK and SYGVNS. With 3 bases removed from V and 6 bases from J, the gap between germline ends came to 15 bases.